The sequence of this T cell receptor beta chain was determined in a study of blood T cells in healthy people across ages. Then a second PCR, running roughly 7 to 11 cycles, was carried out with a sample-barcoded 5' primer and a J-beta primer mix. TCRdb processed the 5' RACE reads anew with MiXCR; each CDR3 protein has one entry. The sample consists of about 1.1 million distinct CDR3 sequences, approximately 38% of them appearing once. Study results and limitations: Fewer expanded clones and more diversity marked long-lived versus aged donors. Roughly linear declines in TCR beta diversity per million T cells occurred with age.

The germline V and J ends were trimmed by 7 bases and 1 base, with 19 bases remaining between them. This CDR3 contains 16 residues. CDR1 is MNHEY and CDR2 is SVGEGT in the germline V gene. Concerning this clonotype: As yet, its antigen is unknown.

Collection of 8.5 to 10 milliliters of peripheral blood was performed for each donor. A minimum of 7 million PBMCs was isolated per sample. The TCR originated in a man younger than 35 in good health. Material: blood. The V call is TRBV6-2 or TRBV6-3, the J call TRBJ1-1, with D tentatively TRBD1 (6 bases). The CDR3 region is CASTTRDTARNTEAFF. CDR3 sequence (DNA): TGTGCCAGCACTACCCGGGACACCGCGCGGAACACTGAAGCTTTCTTT.